The present T cell receptor beta chain was sequenced within a study of vaccination and CD4 T cells after COVID-19. Study overall: Post-vaccine sampling followed dose two by a median about 69 days (range 14 to 241). Cells received overlapping spike peptides from SARS-CoV-2, HCoV-NL63, HCoV-OC43 and HCoV-229E as stimulation.

Documented treatment: approximately 9-day PBMC culture with coronavirus spike peptide pools or control peptides (ViraFEST assay). With the Oncomine TCR Beta short-read assay, DNA from cultured CD4+ T cells was sequenced. TCRdb fed the PCR reads into MiXCR, producing one record per CDR3 protein. Of about 14,000 distinct CDR3 sequences listed, 40% to 65% are singletons. About this clonotype: Antigen specificity is unknown.

Study findings and constraints: The study examined relatively few convalescent patients and included no early post-infection timepoints.

The V and J ends lost 6 bases and 4 bases, in that order; junction bases with no gene match: 8. The CDR3 is made up of 15 amino acids. CDR1 and CDR2 from the germline V gene are MNHEY and SVGEGT. The chain is built from TRBV6-2 or TRBV6-3 and TRBJ1-2; 10 nucleotides agree with TRBD1. The material was CD4+ T cells from blood, cultured in vitro, obtained before SARS-CoV-2 vaccination. This TCR came from a human donor who had recovered from COVID-19. The DNA of the CDR3 is TGTGCCAGCAGACCCGGGACAGGGGACCTCTATGGCTACACCTTC. It specifies CASRPGTGDLYGYTF.